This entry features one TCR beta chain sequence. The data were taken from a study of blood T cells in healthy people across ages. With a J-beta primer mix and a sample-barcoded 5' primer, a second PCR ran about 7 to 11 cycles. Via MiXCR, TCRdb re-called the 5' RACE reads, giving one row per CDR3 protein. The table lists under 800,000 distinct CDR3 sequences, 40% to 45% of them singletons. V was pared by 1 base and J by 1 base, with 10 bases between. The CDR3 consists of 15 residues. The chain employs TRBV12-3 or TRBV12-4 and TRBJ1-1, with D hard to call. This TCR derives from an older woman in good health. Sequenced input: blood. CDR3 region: CASSLGGPQNTEAFF. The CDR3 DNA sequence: TGTGCCAGCAGTTTAGGAGGACCGCAGAACACTGAAGCTTTCTTT.